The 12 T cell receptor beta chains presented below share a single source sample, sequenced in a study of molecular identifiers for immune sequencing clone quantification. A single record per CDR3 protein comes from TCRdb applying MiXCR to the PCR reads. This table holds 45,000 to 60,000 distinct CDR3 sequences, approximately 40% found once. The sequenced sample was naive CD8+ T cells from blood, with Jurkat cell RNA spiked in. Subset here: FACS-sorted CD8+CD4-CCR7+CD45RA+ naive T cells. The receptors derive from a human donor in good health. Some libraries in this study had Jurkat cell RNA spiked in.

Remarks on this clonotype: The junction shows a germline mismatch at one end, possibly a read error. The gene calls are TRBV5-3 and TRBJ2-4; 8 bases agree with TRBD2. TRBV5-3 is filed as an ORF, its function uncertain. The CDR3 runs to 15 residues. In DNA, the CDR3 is TGTGCCAGCAGCTTGTGGACTAGCCCCAATAACATTCAGTACTTC. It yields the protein CASSLWTSPNNIQYF.

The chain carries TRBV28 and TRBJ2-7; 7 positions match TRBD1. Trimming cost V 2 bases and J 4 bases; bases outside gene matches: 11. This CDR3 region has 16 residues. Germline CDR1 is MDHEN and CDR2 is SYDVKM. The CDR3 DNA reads TGTGCCAGCAGTTTAATTTTGGGGCAGGGGGTTTACGAGCAGTACTTC. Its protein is CASSLILGQGVYEQYF.

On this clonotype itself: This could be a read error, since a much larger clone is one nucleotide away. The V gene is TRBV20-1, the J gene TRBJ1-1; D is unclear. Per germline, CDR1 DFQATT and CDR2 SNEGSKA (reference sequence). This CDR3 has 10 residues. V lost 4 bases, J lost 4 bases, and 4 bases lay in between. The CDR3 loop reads CSATSTEAFF. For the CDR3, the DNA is TGCAGTGCTACGAGCACTGAAGCTTTCTTT.

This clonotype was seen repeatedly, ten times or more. The CDR3 here is CASSPTLGNEQFF. The CDR3 DNA is TGCGCCAGCAGCCCTACGCTGGGGAATGAGCAGTTCTTC. The chain has TRBV4-1 and TRBJ2-1; D unclear. Germline lookup yields CDR1 MGHRA and CDR2 YSYEKL. V was pared by 4 bases and J by 7 bases, with 11 bases between. CDR3 length equals 13 residues.

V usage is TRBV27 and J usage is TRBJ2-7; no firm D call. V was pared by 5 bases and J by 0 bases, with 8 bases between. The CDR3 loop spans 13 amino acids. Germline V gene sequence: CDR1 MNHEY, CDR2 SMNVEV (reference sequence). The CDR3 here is CASSRQSSYEQYF. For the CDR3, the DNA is TGTGCCAGCAGTCGGCAGAGCTCCTACGAGCAGTACTTC.

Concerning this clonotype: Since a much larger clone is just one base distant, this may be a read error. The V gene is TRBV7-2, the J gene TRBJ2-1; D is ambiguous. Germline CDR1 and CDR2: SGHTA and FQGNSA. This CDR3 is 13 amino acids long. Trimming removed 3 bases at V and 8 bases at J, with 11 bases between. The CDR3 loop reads CASSFPLSDEQFF. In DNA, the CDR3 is TGTGCCAGCAGCTTCCCTTTATCGGATGAGCAGTTCTTC.

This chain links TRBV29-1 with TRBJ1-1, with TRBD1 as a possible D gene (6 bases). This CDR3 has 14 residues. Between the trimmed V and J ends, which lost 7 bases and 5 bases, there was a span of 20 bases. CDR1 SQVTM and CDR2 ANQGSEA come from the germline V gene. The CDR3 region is CSGDEPGAGTEAFF. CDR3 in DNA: TGCAGCGGTGACGAGCCGGGGGCTGGTACTGAAGCTTTCTTT.

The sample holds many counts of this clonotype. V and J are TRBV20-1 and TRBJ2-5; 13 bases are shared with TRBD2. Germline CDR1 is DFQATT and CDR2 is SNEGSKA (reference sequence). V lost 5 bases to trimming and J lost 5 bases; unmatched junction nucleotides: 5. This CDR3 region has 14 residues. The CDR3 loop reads CSAWGLAGPETQYF. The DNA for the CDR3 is TGCAGTGCTTGGGGACTAGCGGGGCCCGAGACCCAGTACTTC.

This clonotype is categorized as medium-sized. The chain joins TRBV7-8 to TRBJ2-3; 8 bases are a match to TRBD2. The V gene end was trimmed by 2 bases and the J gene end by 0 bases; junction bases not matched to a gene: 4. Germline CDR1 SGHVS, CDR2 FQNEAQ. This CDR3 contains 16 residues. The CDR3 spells CASSLISGISTDTQYF. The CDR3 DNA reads TGTGCCAGCAGCTTAATTAGCGGGATCAGCACAGATACGCAGTATTTT.

This chain's CDR3 is CASSILAGGPPDTQYF. The CDR3 nucleotides are TGTGCCAGTAGTATCCTAGCGGGAGGGCCCCCAGATACGCAGTATTTT. The rearrangement links TRBV19 to TRBJ2-3; 12 bases map to TRBD2. J lost 4 bases, V lost 3 bases, and 5 bases had no gene match. Germline assignment: CDR1 LNHDA and CDR2 SQIVND (reference sequence). CDR3 length equals 16 residues.

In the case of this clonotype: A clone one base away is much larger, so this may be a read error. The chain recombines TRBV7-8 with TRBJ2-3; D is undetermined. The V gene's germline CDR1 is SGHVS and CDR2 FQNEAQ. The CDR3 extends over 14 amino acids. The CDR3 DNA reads TGTGCCAGCAGCTTGTGGCTCAACGCAGATGCGCAGTATTTT. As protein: CASSLWLNADAQYF.

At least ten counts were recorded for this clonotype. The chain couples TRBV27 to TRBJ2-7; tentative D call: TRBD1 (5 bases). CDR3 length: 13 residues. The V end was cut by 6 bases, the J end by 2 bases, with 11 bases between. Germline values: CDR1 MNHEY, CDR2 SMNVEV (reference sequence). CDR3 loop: CASRRTSTYEQYF. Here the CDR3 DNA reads TGTGCCAGCAGAAGGACATCCACCTACGAGCAGTACTTC.